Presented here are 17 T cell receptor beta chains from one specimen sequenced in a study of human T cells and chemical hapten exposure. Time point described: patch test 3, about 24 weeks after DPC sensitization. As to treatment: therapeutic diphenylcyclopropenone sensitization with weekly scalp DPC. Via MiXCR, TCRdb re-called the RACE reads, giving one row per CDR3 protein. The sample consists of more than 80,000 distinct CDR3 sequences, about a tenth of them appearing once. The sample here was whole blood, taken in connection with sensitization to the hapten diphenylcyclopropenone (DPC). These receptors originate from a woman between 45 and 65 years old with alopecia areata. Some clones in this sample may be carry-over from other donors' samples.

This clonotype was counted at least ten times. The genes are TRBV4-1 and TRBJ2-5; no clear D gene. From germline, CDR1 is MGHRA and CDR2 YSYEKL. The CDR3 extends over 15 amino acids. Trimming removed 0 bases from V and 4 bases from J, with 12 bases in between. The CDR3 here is CASSQDGVGSETQYF. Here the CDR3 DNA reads TGCGCCAGCAGCCAAGATGGGGTAGGGTCAGAGACCCAGTACTTC.

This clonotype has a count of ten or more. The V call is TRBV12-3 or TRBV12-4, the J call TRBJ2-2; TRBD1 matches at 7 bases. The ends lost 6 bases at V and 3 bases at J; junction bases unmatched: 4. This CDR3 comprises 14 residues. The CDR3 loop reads CASSGTVHTGELFF. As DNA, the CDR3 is TGTGCCAGCAGCGGGACAGTACACACCGGGGAGCTGTTTTTT.

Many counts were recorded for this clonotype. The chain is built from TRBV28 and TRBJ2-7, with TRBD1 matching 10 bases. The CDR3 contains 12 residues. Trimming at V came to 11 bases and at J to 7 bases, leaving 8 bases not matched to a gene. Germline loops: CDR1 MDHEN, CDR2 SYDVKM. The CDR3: CAGGQGTREQYF. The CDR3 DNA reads TGTGCCGGGGGACAGGGGACCAGGGAGCAGTACTTC.

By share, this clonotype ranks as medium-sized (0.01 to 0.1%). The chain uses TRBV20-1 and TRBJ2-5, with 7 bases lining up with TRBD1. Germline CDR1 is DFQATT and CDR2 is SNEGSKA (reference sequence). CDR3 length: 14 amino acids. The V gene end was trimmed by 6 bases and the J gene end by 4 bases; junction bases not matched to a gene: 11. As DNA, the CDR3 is TGCAGTGCGCAGACAGGGATTTCGTCAGAGACCCAGTACTTC. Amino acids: CSAQTGISSETQYF.

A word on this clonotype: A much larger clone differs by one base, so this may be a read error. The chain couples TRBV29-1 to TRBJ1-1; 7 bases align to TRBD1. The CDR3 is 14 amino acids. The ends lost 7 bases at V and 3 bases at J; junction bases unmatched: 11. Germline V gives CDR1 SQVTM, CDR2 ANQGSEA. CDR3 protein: CSGQSVGQYTEAFF. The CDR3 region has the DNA TGCAGCGGGCAGTCGGTGGGACAGTACACTGAAGCTTTCTTT.

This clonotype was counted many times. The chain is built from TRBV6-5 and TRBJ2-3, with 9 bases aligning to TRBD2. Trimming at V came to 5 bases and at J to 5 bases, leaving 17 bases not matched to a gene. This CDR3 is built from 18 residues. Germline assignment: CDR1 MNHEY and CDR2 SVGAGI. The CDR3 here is CASSPRLASGTSRDTQYF. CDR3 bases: TGTGCCAGCAGTCCCCGGTTGGCTAGCGGGACTTCAAGAGATACGCAGTATTTT.

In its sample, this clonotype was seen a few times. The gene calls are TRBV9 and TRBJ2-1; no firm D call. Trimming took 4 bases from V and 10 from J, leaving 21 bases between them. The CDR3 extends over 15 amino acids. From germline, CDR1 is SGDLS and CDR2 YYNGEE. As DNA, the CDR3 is TGTGCCAGCAGCTTCAGTATGGCGTCGGCGGAGGAGCAGTTCTTC. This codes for CASSFSMASAEEQFF.

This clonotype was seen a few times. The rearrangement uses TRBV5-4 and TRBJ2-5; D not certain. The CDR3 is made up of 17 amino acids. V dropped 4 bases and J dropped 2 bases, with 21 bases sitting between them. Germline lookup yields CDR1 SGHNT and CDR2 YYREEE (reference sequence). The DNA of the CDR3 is TGTGCCAGCAGCCCCCGGCCTGGAGCACAGAAACAAGAGACCCAGTACTTC. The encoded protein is CASSPRPGAQKQETQYF.

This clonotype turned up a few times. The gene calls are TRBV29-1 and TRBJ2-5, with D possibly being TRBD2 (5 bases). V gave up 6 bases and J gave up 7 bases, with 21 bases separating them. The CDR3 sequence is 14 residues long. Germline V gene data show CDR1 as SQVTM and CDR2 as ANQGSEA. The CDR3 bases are TGCAGCGTCGCCAGCGGACGCAACGGCGGGACCCAGTACTTC. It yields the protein CSVASGRNGGTQYF.

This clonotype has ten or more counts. CDR3 sequence (DNA): TGCAGCGTTGATGGATTAGCGGGGCCCACCCAGTACTTC. This sequence encodes CSVDGLAGPTQYF. This chain joins TRBV29-1 and TRBJ2-5, with 8 positions matching TRBD2. The CDR3 is 13 amino acids. V lost 3 bases, J lost 8 bases, and 8 bases stayed unmatched. Germline CDR1 SQVTM, CDR2 ANQGSEA.

This CDR3 is CASSPRIAGGPTALTQYF. CDR3 coding DNA: TGTGCCAGCTCACCACGGATAGCGGGAGGGCCAACCGCCCTTACGCAGTATTTT. The genes are TRBV18 and TRBJ2-3; 11 bases are a match to TRBD2. The CDR3 runs 18 residues. V dropped 1 base and J dropped 8; count of bases not matched to a gene: 14. Germline loops: CDR1 KGHSH, CDR2 LQKENI.

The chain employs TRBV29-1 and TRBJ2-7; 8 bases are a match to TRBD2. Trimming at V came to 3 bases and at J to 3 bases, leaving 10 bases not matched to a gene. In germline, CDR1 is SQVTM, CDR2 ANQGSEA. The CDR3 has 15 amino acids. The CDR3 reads CSVEAASGLGYEQYF. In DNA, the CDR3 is TGCAGCGTTGAGGCGGCTAGCGGGCTTGGCTACGAGCAGTACTTC.

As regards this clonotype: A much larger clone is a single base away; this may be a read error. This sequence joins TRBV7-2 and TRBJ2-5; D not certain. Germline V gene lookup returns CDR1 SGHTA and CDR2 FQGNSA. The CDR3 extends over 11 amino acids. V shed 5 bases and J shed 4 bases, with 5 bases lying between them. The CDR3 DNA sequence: TGTGCCAGCAGCCTCATAGAGACCCAGTACTTC. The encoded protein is CASSLIETQYF.

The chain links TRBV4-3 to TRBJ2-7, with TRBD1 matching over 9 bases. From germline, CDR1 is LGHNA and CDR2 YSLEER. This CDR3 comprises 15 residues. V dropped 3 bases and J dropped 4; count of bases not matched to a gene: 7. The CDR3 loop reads CASSHWTGAGYEQYF. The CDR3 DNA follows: TGCGCCAGCAGCCATTGGACAGGGGCGGGTTACGAGCAGTACTTC.

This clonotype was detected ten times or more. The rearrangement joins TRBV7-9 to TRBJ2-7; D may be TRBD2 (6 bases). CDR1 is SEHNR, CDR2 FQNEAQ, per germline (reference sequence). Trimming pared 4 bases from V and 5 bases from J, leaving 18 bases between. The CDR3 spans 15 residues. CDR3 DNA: TGTGCCAGCAGCTCGTTCCGGGGCGGAGGGGACGAGCAGTACTTC. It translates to CASSSFRGGGDEQYF.

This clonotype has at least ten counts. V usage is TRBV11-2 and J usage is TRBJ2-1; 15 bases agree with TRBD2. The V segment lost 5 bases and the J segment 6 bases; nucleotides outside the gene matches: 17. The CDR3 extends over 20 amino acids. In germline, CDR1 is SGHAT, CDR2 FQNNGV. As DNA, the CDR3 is TGTGCCAGCAGCCGGGGACTAGCGGGAGGAAGATGGGTAAGGGGCAATGAGCAGTTCTTC. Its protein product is CASSRGLAGGRWVRGNEQFF.

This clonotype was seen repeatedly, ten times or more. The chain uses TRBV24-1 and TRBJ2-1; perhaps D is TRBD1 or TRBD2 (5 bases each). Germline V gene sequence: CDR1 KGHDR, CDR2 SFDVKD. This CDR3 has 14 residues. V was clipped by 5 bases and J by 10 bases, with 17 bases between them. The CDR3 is CATSASLRGHEQFF. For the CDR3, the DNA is TGTGCCACCAGTGCCTCCCTCCGGGGCCACGAGCAGTTCTTC.